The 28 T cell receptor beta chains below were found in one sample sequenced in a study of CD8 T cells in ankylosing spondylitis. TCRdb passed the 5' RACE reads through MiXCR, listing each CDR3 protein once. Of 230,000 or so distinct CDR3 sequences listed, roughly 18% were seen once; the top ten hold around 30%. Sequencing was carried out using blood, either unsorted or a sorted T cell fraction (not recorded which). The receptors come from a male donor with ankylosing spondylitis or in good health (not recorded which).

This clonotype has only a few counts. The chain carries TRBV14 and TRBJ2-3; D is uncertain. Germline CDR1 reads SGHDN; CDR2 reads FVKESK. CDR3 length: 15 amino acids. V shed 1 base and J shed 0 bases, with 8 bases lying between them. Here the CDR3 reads CASSQAPISTDTQYF. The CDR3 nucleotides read TGTGCCAGCAGCCAAGCCCCGATTAGCACAGATACGCAGTATTTT.

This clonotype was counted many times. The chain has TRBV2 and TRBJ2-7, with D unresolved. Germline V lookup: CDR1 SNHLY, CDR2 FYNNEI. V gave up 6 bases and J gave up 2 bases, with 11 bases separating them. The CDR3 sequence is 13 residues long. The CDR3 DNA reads TGTGCCAGCAGAGGAACAGAAACCTACGAGCAGTACTTC. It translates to CASRGTETYEQYF.

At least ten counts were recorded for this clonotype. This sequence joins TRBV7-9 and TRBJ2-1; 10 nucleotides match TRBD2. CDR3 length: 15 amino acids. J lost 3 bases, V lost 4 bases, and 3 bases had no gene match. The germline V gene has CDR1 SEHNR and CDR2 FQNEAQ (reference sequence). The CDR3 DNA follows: TGTGCCAGCAGCTATCTAGCGGGAGTCTACAATGAGCAGTTCTTC. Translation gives CASSYLAGVYNEQFF.

The CDR3 coding sequence is TGTGCCAGCAGCCCGACAGGGTGGGAGTCACCCCTCCACTTT. It yields the protein CASSPTGWESPLHF. The chain couples TRBV5-6 to TRBJ1-6; 7 bases agree with TRBD1. V lost 4 bases and J lost 10; bases outside the gene matches: 8. The CDR3 is made up of 14 amino acids. CDR1 and CDR2 from the germline V gene are SGHDT and YYEEEE.

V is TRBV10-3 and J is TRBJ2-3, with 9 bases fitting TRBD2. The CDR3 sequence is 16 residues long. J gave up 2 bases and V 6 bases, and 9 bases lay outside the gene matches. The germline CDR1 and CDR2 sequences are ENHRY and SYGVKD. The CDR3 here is CAISAPLAGDTDTQYF. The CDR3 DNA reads TGTGCCATCAGCGCCCCGTTAGCGGGAGACACAGATACGCAGTATTTT.

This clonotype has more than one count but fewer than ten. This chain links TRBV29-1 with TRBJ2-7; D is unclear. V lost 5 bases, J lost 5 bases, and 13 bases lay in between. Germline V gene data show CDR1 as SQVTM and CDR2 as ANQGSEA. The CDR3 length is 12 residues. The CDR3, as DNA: TGCAGCGTTCTTGAACCCCCAAACGAGCAGTACTTC. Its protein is CSVLEPPNEQYF.

The CDR3 loop reads CASSEWVANYEQYF. The CDR3 DNA follows: TGTGCCAGCAGTGAATGGGTAGCGAACTACGAGCAGTACTTC. J is TRBJ2-7 and V is TRBV6-1; TRBD2 is a possible D gene (5 bases). V lost 2 bases to trimming and J lost 3 bases, with 11 bases between them. CDR3 length: 14 amino acids. From germline, CDR1 is MNHNS and CDR2 SASEGT.

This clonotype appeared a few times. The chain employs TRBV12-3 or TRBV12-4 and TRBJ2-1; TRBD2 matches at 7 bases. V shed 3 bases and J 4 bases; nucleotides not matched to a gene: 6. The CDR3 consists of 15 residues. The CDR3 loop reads CASSFSAGPYNEQFF. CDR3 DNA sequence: TGTGCCAGCAGTTTTTCAGCGGGGCCTTACAATGAGCAGTTCTTC.

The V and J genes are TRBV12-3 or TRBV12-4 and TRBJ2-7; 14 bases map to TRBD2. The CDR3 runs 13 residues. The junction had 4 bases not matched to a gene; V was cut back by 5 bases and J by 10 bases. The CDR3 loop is CASSPGLAGGQYF. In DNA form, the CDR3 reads TGTGCCAGCAGTCCTGGACTAGCGGGAGGACAGTACTTC.

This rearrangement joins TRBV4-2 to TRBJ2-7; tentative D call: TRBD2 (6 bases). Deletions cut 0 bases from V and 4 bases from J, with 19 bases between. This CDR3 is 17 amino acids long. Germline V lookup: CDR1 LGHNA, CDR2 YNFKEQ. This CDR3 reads CASSQEGFDAGFYEQYF. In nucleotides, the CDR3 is TGTGCCAGCAGCCAAGAGGGATTCGACGCGGGATTTTACGAGCAGTACTTC.

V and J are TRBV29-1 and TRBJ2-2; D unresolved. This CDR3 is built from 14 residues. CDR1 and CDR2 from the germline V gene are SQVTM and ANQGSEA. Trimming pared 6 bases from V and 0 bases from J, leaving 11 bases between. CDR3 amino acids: CSVIGIANTGELFF. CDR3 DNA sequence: TGCAGCGTGATTGGAATCGCGAACACCGGGGAGCTGTTTTTT.

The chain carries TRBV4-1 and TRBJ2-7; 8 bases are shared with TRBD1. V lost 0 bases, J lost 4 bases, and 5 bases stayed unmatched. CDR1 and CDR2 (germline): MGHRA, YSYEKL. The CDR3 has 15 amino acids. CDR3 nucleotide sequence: TGCGCCAGCAGCCAAGAGCCAGGGGGCGGATACGAGCAGTACTTC. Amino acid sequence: CASSQEPGGGYEQYF.

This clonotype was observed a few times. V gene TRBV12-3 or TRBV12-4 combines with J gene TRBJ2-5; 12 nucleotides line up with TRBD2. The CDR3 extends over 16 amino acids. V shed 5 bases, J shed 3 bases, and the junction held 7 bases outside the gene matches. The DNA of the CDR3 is TGTGCCAGCAGTCCGCGACTAGCGGGGGACGAAGAGACCCAGTACTTC. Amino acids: CASSPRLAGDEETQYF.

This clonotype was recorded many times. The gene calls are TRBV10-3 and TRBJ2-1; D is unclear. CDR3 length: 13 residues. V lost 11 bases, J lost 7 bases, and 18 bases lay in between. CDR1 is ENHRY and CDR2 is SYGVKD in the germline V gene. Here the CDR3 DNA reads TGTGCCCTGAAGGAGAACCTTTCAAATGAGCAGTTCTTC. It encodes CALKENLSNEQFF.

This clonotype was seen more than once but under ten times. The CDR3 loop reads CASSSKDLMGSPLHF. CDR3 DNA sequence: TGTGCCAGCAGCTCCAAAGACCTTATGGGTTCACCCCTCCACTTT. The chain combines TRBV7-6 with TRBJ1-6, with D unclear. Germline-derived CDR1 and CDR2 are SGHVS and FNYEAQ. This CDR3 comprises 15 residues. Between the trimmed V and J ends, which lost 4 bases and 9 bases, there was a span of 16 bases.

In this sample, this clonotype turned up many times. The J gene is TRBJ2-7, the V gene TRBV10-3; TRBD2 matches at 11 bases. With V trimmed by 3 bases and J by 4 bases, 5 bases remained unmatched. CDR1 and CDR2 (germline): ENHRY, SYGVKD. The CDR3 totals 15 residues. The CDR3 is CAISDPGLADYEQYF. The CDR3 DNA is TGTGCCATCAGTGACCCGGGACTAGCGGATTACGAGCAGTACTTC.

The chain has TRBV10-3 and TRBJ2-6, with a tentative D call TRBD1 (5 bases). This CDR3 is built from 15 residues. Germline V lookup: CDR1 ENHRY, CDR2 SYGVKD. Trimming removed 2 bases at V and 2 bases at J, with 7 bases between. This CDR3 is CAISEQGTGANVLTF. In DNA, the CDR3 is TGTGCCATCAGTGAGCAGGGAACTGGGGCCAACGTCCTGACTTTC.

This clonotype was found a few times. The CDR3 sequence is CASSPGVAYEQYF. As DNA, the CDR3 is TGTGCCAGCAGTCCGGGAGTGGCCTACGAGCAGTACTTC. The V call is TRBV12-3 or TRBV12-4, the J call TRBJ2-7; possible D gene TRBD2, 6 bases. This CDR3 is built from 13 residues. V lost 5 bases and J lost 2, with 10 bases in between.

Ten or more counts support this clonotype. DNA of the CDR3: TGTGCCAGTAGTATTCGACTAGCGGGCACCGCTACAATGTACGAGCAGTACTTC. It is translated as CASSIRLAGTATMYEQYF. The chain combines TRBV19 with TRBJ2-7, with 10 bases fitting TRBD2. Germline V CDR1 and CDR2: LNHDA, SQIVND (reference sequence). The V and J ends lost 3 bases and 4 bases, in that order; junction bases with no gene match: 15. This CDR3 contains 18 residues.

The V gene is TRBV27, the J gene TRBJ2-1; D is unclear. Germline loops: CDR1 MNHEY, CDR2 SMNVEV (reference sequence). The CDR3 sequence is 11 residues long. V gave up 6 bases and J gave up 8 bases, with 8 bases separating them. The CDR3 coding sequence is TGTGCCAGCAGAAAAGTGGATGAGCAGTTCTTC. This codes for CASRKVDEQFF.

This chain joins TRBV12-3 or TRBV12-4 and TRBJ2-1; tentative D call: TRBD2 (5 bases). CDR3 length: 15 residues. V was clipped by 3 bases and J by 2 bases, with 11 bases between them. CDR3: CASSFGDPAYNEQFF. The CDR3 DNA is TGTGCCAGCAGTTTCGGGGATCCTGCCTACAATGAGCAGTTCTTC.

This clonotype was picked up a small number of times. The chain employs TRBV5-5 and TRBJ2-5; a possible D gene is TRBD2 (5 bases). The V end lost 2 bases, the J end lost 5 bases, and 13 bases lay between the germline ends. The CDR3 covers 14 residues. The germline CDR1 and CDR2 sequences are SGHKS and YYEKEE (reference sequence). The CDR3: CASSFGKSEETQYF. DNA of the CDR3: TGTGCCAGCAGCTTCGGGAAGAGTGAGGAGACCCAGTACTTC.

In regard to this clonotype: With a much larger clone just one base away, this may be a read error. The CDR3 coding sequence is TGCACCAGCAGTTCGGCAGGGTCATTCTACGAGCAGTACTTC. As protein: CTSSSAGSFYEQYF. This chain joins TRBV10-1 and TRBJ2-7, with TRBD1 as a possible D gene (5 bases). The germline CDR1 and CDR2 sequences are WNHNN and SYGVQD (reference sequence). This CDR3 has 14 amino acids.

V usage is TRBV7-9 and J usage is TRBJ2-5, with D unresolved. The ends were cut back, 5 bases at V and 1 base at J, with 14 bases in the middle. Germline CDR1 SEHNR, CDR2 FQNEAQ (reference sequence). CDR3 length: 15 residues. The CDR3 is CASSPLRQLQETQYF. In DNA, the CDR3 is TGTGCCAGCAGCCCACTTCGCCAGCTCCAAGAGACCCAGTACTTC.

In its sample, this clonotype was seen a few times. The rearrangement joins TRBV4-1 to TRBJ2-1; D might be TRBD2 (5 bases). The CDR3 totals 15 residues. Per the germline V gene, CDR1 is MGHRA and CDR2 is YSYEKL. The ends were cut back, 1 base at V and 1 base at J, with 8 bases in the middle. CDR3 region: CASSQVEGSYNEQFF. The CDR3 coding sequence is TGCGCCAGCAGCCAAGTTGAGGGTTCCTACAATGAGCAGTTCTTC.

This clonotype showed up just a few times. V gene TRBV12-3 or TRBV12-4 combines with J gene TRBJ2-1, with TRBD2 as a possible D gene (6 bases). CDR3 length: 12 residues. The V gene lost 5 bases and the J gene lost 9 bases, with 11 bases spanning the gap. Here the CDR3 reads CASSLIAAEQFF. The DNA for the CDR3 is TGTGCCAGCAGTCTGATAGCGGCTGAGCAGTTCTTC.

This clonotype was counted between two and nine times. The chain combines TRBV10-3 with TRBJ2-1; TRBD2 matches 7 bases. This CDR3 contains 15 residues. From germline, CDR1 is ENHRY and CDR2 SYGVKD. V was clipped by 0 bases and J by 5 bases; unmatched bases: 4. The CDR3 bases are TGTGCCATCAGTGAGTCTAGGGCGGGAGACAATGAGCAGTTCTTC. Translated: CAISESRAGDNEQFF.

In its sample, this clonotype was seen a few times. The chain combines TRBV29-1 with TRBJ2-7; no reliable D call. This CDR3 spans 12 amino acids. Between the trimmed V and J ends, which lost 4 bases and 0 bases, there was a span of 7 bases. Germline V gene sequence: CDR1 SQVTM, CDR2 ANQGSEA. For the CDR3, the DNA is TGCAGCGTTGTGGTAAGCTCCTACGAGCAGTACTTC. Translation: CSVVVSSYEQYF.